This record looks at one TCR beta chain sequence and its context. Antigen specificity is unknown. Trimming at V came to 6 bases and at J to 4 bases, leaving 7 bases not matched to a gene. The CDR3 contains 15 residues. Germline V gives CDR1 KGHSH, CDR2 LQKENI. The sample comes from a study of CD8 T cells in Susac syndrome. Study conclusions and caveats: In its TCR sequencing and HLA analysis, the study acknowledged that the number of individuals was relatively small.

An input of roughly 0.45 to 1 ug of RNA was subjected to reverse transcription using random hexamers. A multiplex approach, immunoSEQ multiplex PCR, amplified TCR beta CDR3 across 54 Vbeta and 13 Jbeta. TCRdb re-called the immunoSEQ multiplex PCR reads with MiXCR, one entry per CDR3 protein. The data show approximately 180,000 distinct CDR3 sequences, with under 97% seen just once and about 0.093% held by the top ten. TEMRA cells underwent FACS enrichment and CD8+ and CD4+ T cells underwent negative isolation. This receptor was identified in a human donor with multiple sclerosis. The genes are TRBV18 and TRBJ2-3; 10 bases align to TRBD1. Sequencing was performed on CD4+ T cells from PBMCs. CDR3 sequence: CASSARDRGPDTQYF. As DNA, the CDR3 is TGTGCCAGCTCTGCAAGGGACAGGGGACCAGATACGCAGTATTTT.